This entry is about one T cell receptor (beta chain). This entry belongs to a study of shared clonotypes between healthy human individuals. Measured with immunoSEQ multiplex PCR; TCRdb has only the in-frame clones, and not every one. Here the sample spans 1.4 million to 1.5 million clones, roughly 96% being singletons. Germline-derived CDR1 and CDR2 are SGHDT and YYEEEE. With 1 base clipped from V and 4 bases from J, the junction kept 9 bases outside the gene matches. The CDR3 has 18 amino acids. This sequence originates from a young man in good health. This chain uses TRBV5-6 with TRBJ2-5; 14 bases are a match to TRBD2. The sequencing sample was made of naive CD4+ T cells sorted from blood. Specified subset: CD45RA+ positively selected. This CDR3 is CASSLRRLAGGYGETQYF. The CDR3 bases are TGTGCCAGCAGCTTGAGGCGACTAGCGGGAGGGTATGGAGAGACCCAGTACTTC.